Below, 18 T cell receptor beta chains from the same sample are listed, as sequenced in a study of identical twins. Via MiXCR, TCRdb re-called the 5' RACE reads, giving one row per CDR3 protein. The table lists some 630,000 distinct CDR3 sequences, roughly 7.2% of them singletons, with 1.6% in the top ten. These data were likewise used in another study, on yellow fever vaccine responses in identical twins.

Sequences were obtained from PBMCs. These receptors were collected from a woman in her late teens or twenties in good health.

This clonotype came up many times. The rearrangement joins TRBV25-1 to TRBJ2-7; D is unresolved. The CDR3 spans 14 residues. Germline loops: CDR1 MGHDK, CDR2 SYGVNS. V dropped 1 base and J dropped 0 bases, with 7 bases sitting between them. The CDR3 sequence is CASSEFGTSYEQYF. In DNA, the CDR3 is TGTGCCAGCAGTGAATTTGGCACCTCCTACGAGCAGTACTTC.

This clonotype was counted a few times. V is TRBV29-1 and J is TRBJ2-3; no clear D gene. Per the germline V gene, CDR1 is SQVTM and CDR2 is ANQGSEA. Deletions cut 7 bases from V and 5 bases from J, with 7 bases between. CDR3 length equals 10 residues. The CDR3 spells CSGYGDTQYF. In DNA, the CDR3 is TGCAGCGGTTATGGAGATACGCAGTATTTT.

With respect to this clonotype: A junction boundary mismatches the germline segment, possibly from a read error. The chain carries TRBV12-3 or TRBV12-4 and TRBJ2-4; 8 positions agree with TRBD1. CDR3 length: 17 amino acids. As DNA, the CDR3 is TGTACCAGCAGCCCGACCGGACAGGGCCTAGCCAAAAACATTCAGTACTTC. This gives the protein CTSSPTGQGLAKNIQYF.

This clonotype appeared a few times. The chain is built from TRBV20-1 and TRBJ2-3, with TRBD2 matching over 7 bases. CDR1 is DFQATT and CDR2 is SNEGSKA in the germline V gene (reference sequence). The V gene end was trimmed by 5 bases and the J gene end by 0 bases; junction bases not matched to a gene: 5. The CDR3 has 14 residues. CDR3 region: CSASLAASTDTQYF. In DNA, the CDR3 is TGCAGTGCTTCTCTAGCGGCTAGCACAGATACGCAGTATTTT.

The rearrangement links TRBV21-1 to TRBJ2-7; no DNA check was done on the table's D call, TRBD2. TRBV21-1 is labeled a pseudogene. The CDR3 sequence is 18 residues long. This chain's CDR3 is CASSKGKKGGRFGYEQYF. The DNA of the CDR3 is TGTGCCAGCAGCAAAGGGAAGAAGGGCGGGAGATTTGGATACGAGCAGTACTTC.

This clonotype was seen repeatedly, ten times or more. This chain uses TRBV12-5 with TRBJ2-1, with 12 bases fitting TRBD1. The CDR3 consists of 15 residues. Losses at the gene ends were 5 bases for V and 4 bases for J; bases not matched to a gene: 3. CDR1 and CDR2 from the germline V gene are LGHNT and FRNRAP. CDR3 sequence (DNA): TGTGCTAGTGGTCAGGGACAGGGGGCATACAATGAGCAGTTCTTC. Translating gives CASGQGQGAYNEQFF.

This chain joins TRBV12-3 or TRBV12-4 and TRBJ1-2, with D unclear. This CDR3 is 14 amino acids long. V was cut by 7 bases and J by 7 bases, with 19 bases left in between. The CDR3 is CASTGIPVMGGYTF. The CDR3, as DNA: TGTGCCAGCACCGGGATCCCAGTGATGGGTGGCTACACCTTC.

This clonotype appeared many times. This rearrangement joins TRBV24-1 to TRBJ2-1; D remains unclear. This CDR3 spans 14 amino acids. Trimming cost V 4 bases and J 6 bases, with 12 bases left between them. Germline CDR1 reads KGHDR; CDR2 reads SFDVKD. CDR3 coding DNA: TGTGCCACCAGTGACCACCCGAGCCCCAATGAGCAGTTCTTC. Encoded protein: CATSDHPSPNEQFF.

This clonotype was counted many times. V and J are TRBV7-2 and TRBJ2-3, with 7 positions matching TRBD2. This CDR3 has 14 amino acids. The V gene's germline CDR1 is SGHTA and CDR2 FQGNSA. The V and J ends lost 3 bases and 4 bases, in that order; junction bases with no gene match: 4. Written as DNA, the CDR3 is TGTGCCAGCAGCTTCGGGACTAACTCAGATACGCAGTATTTT. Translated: CASSFGTNSDTQYF.

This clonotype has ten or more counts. CDR3 amino acids: CSVGGEAVPVNEQFF. The CDR3 bases are TGCAGCGTTGGGGGAGAGGCGGTGCCAGTGAATGAGCAGTTCTTC. The chain has TRBV29-1 and TRBJ2-1, with a possible D match to TRBD2 (5 bases). V shed 4 bases and J shed 7 bases, with 20 bases lying between them. The CDR3 consists of 15 residues. CDR1 is SQVTM and CDR2 is ANQGSEA in the germline V gene.

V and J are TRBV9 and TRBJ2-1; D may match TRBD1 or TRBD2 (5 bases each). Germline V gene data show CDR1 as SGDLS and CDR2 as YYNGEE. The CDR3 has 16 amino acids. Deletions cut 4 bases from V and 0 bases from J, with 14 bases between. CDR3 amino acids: CASSLRGTNSYNEQFF. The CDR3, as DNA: TGTGCCAGCAGCCTGCGTGGGACCAACTCCTACAATGAGCAGTTCTTC.

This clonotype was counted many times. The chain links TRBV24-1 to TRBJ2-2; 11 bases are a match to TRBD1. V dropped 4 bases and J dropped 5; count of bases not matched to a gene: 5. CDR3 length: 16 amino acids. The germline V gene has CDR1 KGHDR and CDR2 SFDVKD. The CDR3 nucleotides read TGTGCCACCAGTGAACCCGGACAGGGGGCGACCGGGGAGCTGTTTTTT. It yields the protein CATSEPGQGATGELFF.

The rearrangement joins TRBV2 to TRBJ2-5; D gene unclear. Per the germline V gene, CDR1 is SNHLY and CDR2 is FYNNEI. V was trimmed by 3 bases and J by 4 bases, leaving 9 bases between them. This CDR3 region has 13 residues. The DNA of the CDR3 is TGTGCCAGCAGTGATGGGCAACGAGAGACCCAGTACTTC. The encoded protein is CASSDGQRETQYF.

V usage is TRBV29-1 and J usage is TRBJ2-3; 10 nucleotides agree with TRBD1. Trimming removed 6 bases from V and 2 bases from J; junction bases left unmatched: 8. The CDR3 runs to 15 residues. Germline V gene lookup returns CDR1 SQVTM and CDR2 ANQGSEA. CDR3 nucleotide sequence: TGCAGCGTCAGGCGGACAGGGGGGAACACAGATACGCAGTATTTT. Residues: CSVRRTGGNTDTQYF.

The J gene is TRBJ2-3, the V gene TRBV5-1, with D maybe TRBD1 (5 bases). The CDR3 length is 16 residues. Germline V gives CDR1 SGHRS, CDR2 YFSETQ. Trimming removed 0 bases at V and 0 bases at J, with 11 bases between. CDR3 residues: CASSLGQTTSTDTQYF. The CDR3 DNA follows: TGCGCCAGCAGCTTGGGACAGACAACTAGCACAGATACGCAGTATTTT.

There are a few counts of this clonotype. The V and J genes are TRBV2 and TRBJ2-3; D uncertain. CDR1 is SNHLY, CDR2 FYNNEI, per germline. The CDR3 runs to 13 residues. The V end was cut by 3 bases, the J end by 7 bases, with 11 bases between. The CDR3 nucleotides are TGTGCCAGCAGTGATTTCGGCTATTATACGCAGTATTTT. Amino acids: CASSDFGYYTQYF.

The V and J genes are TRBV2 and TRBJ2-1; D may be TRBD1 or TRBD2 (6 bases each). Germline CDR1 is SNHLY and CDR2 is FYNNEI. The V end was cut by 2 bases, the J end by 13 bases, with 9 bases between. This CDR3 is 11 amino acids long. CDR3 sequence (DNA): TGTGCCAGCAGTGAAAGGGGGGCCCAGTTCTTC. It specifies CASSERGAQFF.

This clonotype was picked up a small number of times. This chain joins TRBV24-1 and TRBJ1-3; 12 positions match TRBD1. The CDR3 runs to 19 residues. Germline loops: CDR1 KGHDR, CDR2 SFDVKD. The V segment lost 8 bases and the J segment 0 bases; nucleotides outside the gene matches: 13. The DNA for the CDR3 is TGTGCCACCAAAGTGCGGGACAGGGGGCGAAAATCCTCTGGAAACACCATATATTTT. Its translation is CATKVRDRGRKSSGNTIYF.